This is a list of T cell receptor beta chains from one sample in a study of response to subunit inactivated influenza vaccine. TCRdb re-called the RT-PCR reads with MiXCR, one entry per CDR3 protein. The sample records hundreds of thousands of distinct CDR3 sequences, 13% being singletons. Specimen: PBMCs from blood, collected about 40 days after vaccination. These receptors were obtained from a man aged 50 to 60 who received an inactivated influenza vaccine. Both conserved end residues are part of each CDR3. Fields, in order: J gene, V gene, clone size, D gene, CDR3 protein, CDR3 DNA. The D gene is left open where the match is weak. Clone size is shown for a subset of rows, as once, few, many or a class of expanded clone.

j_call: TRBJ2-7
v_call: TRBV6-2/TRBV6-3
clone_size: -
d_call: TRBD2
cdr3_aa: CASTTSGGREQYF
cdr3_nt: TGTGCCAGCACTACTAGCGGGGGACGTGAGCAGTACTTC

j_call: TRBJ1-1
v_call: TRBV6-1
clone_size: -
d_call: -
cdr3_aa: CASTVTMNTEAFF
cdr3_nt: TGTGCCAGCACAGTAACTATGAACACTGAAGCTTTCTTT

j_call: TRBJ1-2
v_call: TRBV20-1
clone_size: many
d_call: TRBD1
cdr3_aa: CSAKGQTNYGYTF
cdr3_nt: TGCAGTGCTAAGGGACAGACTAACTATGGCTACACCTTC

j_call: TRBJ1-4
v_call: TRBV29-1
clone_size: few
d_call: -
cdr3_aa: CSARTTNEKLFF
cdr3_nt: TGCAGCGCGCGGACAACTAATGAAAAACTGTTTTTT

j_call: TRBJ2-1
v_call: TRBV28
clone_size: -
d_call: TRBD2
cdr3_aa: CASSLFFSRASGSLVTNEQFF
cdr3_nt: TGTGCCAGCAGTTTATTCTTCAGTAGGGCTAGCGGGAGCCTTGTGACCAATGAGCAGTTCTTC

j_call: TRBJ2-7
v_call: TRBV15
clone_size: -
d_call: -
cdr3_aa: CATSRDRGTLSYEQYF
cdr3_nt: TGTGCCACCAGCAGAGATCGTGGGACCCTCTCCTACGAGCAGTACTTC

j_call: TRBJ2-3
v_call: TRBV20-1
clone_size: -
d_call: -
cdr3_aa: CSADRGSSIDTQYF
cdr3_nt: TGCAGTGCTGATCGGGGCTCTTCAATAGATACGCAGTATTTT

j_call: TRBJ2-7
v_call: TRBV9
clone_size: few
d_call: -
cdr3_aa: CASSVVPGSSYEQYF
cdr3_nt: TGTGCCAGCAGCGTAGTGCCGGGGTCCTCCTACGAGCAGTACTTC

j_call: TRBJ1-4
v_call: TRBV7-2
clone_size: few
d_call: -
cdr3_aa: CASSLGRIATNEKLFF
cdr3_nt: TGTGCCAGCAGCTTAGGGAGGATAGCAACTAATGAAAAACTGTTTTTT

j_call: TRBJ2-3
v_call: TRBV10-1
clone_size: many
d_call: -
cdr3_aa: CASSKGRSTDTQYF
cdr3_nt: TGCGCCAGCAGTAAAGGGCGAAGCACAGATACGCAGTATTTT

j_call: TRBJ1-2
v_call: TRBV12-3/TRBV12-4
clone_size: -
d_call: TRBD1
cdr3_aa: CASSLGTGDNYGYTF
cdr3_nt: TGTGCCAGCAGTTTAGGGACAGGGGATAACTATGGCTACACCTTC

j_call: TRBJ2-3
v_call: TRBV20-1
clone_size: few
d_call: TRBD2
cdr3_aa: CSATGLAGTTDTQYF
cdr3_nt: TGCAGTGCGACAGGACTAGCGGGGACCACAGATACGCAGTATTTT

j_call: TRBJ2-7
v_call: TRBV18
clone_size: few
d_call: TRBD2
cdr3_aa: CASSPRAGYYEQYF
cdr3_nt: TGTGCCAGCTCACCACGAGCGGGGTACTACGAGCAGTACTTC

j_call: TRBJ2-7
v_call: TRBV12-3/TRBV12-4
clone_size: many
d_call: -
cdr3_aa: CASSTGLYEQYF
cdr3_nt: TGTGCCAGCAGTACGGGTCTTTACGAGCAGTACTTC

j_call: TRBJ2-1
v_call: TRBV18
clone_size: -
d_call: -
cdr3_aa: CATSLMVLDEQFF
cdr3_nt: TGTGCCACCTCCCTTATGGTCCTCGATGAGCAGTTCTTC

j_call: TRBJ2-7
v_call: TRBV6-5
clone_size: -
d_call: -
cdr3_aa: CASSFRTGEQYF
cdr3_nt: TGTGCCAGCAGTTTCCGGACGGGCGAGCAGTACTTC

j_call: TRBJ2-1
v_call: TRBV7-2
clone_size: many
d_call: -
cdr3_aa: CASSFHGDKTPFF
cdr3_nt: TGTGCCAGCAGCTTCCACGGGGACAAAACCCCGTTCTTC

j_call: TRBJ1-1
v_call: TRBV9
clone_size: few
d_call: -
cdr3_aa: CASSVRGHTEAFF
cdr3_nt: TGTGCCAGCAGCGTAAGGGGACACACTGAAGCTTTCTTT